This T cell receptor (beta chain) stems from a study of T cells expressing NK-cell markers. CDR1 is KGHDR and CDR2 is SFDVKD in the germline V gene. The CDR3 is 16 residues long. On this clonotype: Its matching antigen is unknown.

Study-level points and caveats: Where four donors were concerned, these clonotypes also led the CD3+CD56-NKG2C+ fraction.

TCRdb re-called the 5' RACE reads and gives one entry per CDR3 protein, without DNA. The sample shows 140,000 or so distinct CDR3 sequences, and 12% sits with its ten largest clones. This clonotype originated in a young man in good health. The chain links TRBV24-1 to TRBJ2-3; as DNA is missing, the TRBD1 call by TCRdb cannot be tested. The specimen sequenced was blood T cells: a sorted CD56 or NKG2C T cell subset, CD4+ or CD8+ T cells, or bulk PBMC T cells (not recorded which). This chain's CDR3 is CATSDFQQGTTDTQYF.